These 21 T cell receptor beta chains originate from one sample sequenced in a study of T cell repertoires in cytomegalovirus infection. MiXCR, applied by TCRdb to the reads, yields one record per CDR3 protein. The data hold about 180,000 distinct CDR3 sequences, with about a sixth observed a single time. What was sequenced was CD8+ T cells from PBMCs. The receptors derive from a human donor in good health (CMV status not recorded). Some clones in this sample may be carry-over from other donors' samples.

This clonotype was detected a few times. The chain is built from TRBV7-2 and TRBJ2-7, with 7 bases fitting TRBD1. The CDR3 consists of 15 residues. Losses at the gene ends were 5 bases for V and 9 bases for J; bases not matched to a gene: 16. CDR1 is SGHTA, CDR2 FQGNSA, per germline. In DNA form, the CDR3 reads TGTGCCAGCAGCCAGGGGACAGTGGGGAAGTTAGGGCAGTACTTC. It yields the protein CASSQGTVGKLGQYF.

The gene calls are TRBV15 and TRBJ1-1; TRBD1 matches 8 bases. The CDR3 runs to 13 residues. Germline V gives CDR1 LNHNV, CDR2 YYDKDF (reference sequence). Trimming cost V 6 bases and J 4 bases; bases outside gene matches: 4. CDR3 residues: CATSTDRATEAFF. CDR3 nucleotide sequence: TGTGCCACCAGTACGGACAGGGCCACTGAAGCTTTCTTT.

Only a few counts were recorded for this clonotype. This rearrangement joins TRBV6-5 to TRBJ2-5, with D tentatively TRBD1 (6 bases). Trimming stripped 2 bases from V and 5 bases from J, with 12 bases between. Germline V gene data show CDR1 as MNHEY and CDR2 as SVGAGI. The length of the CDR3 is 14 residues. For the CDR3, the DNA is TGTGCCAGCAGTTACAGACAGGCAGGGGAGACCCAGTACTTC. Translation gives CASSYRQAGETQYF.

The chain has TRBV19 and TRBJ2-1, with D perhaps matching TRBD2 (6 bases). There are 14 residues in the CDR3. Germline-derived CDR1 and CDR2 are LNHDA and SQIVND (reference sequence). V dropped 7 bases and J dropped 5 bases, with 15 bases sitting between them. The CDR3 region is CASTWDFRNNEQFF. The CDR3 coding sequence is TGTGCCAGTACCTGGGACTTCCGCAACAATGAGCAGTTCTTC.

There are a few counts of this clonotype. This chain uses TRBV7-9 with TRBJ2-7, with D possibly matching TRBD1 (5 bases). Germline lookup yields CDR1 SEHNR and CDR2 FQNEAQ (reference sequence). V dropped 2 bases and J dropped 1 base, with 12 bases sitting between them. There are 15 residues in the CDR3. Here the CDR3 reads CASSLWSGMSYEQYF. The CDR3 DNA reads TGTGCCAGCAGCTTATGGTCAGGGATGTCCTACGAGCAGTACTTC.

This clonotype came up a few times. The genes are TRBV7-6 and TRBJ2-7; the D is unclear. The V gene lost 2 bases and the J gene lost 5 bases, with 16 bases spanning the gap. The CDR3 has 15 amino acids. Germline lookup yields CDR1 SGHVS and CDR2 FNYEAQ. The DNA of the CDR3 is TGTGCCAGCAGCTTAAGGGTCGGAATCTGGGACGAGCAGTACTTC. Protein sequence: CASSLRVGIWDEQYF.

This clonotype showed up just a few times. The chain links TRBV20-1 to TRBJ2-7; perhaps TRBD2 as D (5 bases). V was clipped by 0 bases and J by 5 bases, with 14 bases between them. From germline, CDR1 is DFQATT and CDR2 SNEGSKA (reference sequence). The CDR3 is made up of 14 amino acids. Here the CDR3 DNA reads TGCAGTGCTAGAGATCGAACGACGGAGGACGAGCAGTACTTC. It yields the protein CSARDRTTEDEQYF.

This clonotype was recorded many times. The CDR3 DNA reads as TGTGCCAGCAGCTTCGTGACGGGACAGGGGCTCCATGGCTACACCTTC. It is translated as CASSFVTGQGLHGYTF. This chain connects TRBV7-2 to TRBJ1-2; the match to TRBD1 covers 10 bases. This CDR3 has 16 residues. Trimming took 3 bases from V and 6 from J; bases not matched to a gene: 10. Germline V gives CDR1 SGHTA, CDR2 FQGNSA.

This rearrangement joins TRBV18 to TRBJ2-7; perhaps TRBD1 as D (6 bases). CDR3 length equals 16 residues. Trimming removed 1 base from V and 3 bases from J, with 16 bases in between. Germline V gene sequence: CDR1 KGHSH, CDR2 LQKENI. The chain's CDR3 is CASSPRRGSGGYEQYF. The DNA for the CDR3 is TGTGCCAGCTCACCACGCAGGGGCTCTGGGGGCTACGAGCAGTACTTC.

This clonotype was recorded at least ten times. The rearrangement joins TRBV20-1 to TRBJ1-1; 7 bases map to TRBD1. The CDR3 length is 14 residues. Unmatched junction bases numbered 8, after V lost 3 bases and J lost 4 bases. Germline CDR1 is DFQATT and CDR2 is SNEGSKA (reference sequence). The CDR3 here is CSARTPGQSTEAFF. In DNA, the CDR3 is TGCAGTGCTAGGACCCCGGGACAGAGCACTGAAGCTTTCTTT.

The chain employs TRBV15 and TRBJ2-7; a possible D gene is TRBD2 (6 bases). This CDR3 region has 14 residues. The V gene's germline CDR1 is LNHNV and CDR2 YYDKDF (reference sequence). V shed 1 base and J shed 3 bases, with 10 bases lying between them. CDR3 in DNA: TGTGCCACCAGCAGAGGCGTCGGGGGCTACGAGCAGTACTTC. Encoded protein: CATSRGVGGYEQYF.

The rearrangement links TRBV11-1 to TRBJ2-7; D is unclear. V was shortened by 5 bases and J by 4 bases, with 9 bases between the two germline ends. CDR3 length equals 12 residues. Germline V CDR1 and CDR2: SGHAT, FQDESV (reference sequence). The CDR3 spells CASSATSYEQYF. The CDR3 nucleotides are TGTGCCAGCAGCGCGACAAGTTACGAGCAGTACTTC.

The gene calls are TRBV27 and TRBJ1-4; TRBD1 matches 7 bases. Germline-derived CDR1 and CDR2 are MNHEY and SMNVEV (reference sequence). This CDR3 comprises 15 residues. V gave up 4 bases and J gave up 8 bases; unmatched junction bases: 10. The CDR3 coding sequence is TGTGCCAGCAGTTACAGGGGCAGAAGGCTGGAAAAACTGTTTTTT. It codes for CASSYRGRRLEKLFF.

The V call is TRBV7-8, the J call TRBJ2-7, with 9 bases fitting TRBD1. With 6 bases clipped from V and 2 bases from J, the junction kept 8 bases outside the gene matches. Germline V gives CDR1 SGHVS, CDR2 FQNEAQ. The CDR3 consists of 15 residues. Here the CDR3 reads CASSDQGQGPYEQYF. The DNA of the CDR3 is TGTGCCAGCAGTGACCAGGGACAGGGCCCCTACGAGCAGTACTTC.

This clonotype has only a few counts. This chain uses TRBV9 with TRBJ2-7; D is possibly TRBD1 (5 bases). CDR3 length: 14 residues. Germline V CDR1 and CDR2: SGDLS, YYNGEE. With 1 base removed from V and 1 base from J, the gap between germline ends came to 9 bases. The CDR3 loop is CASSVFDSSYEQYF. In nucleotides, the CDR3 is TGTGCCAGCAGCGTATTCGACAGTTCCTACGAGCAGTACTTC. The full variable domain, its missing parts supplied by reference TRBV9 and TRBJ2-7, is DSGVTQTPKHLITATGQRVTLRCSPRSGDLSVYWYQQSLDQGLQFLIQYYNGEERAKGNILERFSAQQFPDLHSELNLSSLELGDSALYFCASSVFDSSYEQYFGPGTRLTVT.

This clonotype was counted only a few times. The chain has TRBV5-1 and TRBJ2-5, with D possibly TRBD2 on 5 matching bases. The CDR3 has 15 residues. Trimming pared 0 bases from V and 4 bases from J, leaving 13 bases between. Germline loops: CDR1 SGHRS, CDR2 YFSETQ. The CDR3 DNA sequence: TGCGCCAGCAGCTTGGAGGCGACTAATACAGAGACCCAGTACTTC. Its protein is CASSLEATNTETQYF.

This clonotype has only a few counts. The V and J genes are TRBV6-2 or TRBV6-3 and TRBJ2-2, with a tentative D call TRBD1 (6 bases). The germline V and J ends were trimmed by 5 bases and 1 base, with 11 bases remaining between them. Germline CDR1 MNHEY, CDR2 SVGEGT. The CDR3 spans 15 residues. The CDR3 reads CASSGQILNTGELFF. The CDR3 bases are TGTGCCAGCAGTGGACAGATTTTGAACACCGGGGAGCTGTTTTTT.

This clonotype was seen only a few times. V gene TRBV7-6 combines with J gene TRBJ2-3; 8 nucleotides match TRBD1. Germline V gene data show CDR1 as SGHVS and CDR2 as FNYEAQ. V shed 4 bases and J 1 base; nucleotides not matched to a gene: 4. CDR3 length: 15 amino acids. CDR3 residues: CASSSDRGGTDTQYF. The CDR3, as DNA: TGTGCCAGCAGCTCCGACAGGGGCGGCACAGATACGCAGTATTTT.

This clonotype turned up a few times. The chain uses TRBV12-3 or TRBV12-4 and TRBJ1-1; D is ambiguous. CDR3 size: 14 residues. Trimming took 7 bases from V and 1 from J, leaving 13 bases between them. The CDR3 DNA reads as TGTGCCAGCACCGTTCTCAGCCCGAACACTGAAGCTTTCTTT. Translating it yields CASTVLSPNTEAFF.

The gene calls are TRBV5-6 and TRBJ1-5; the D is unclear. Germline V gives CDR1 SGHDT, CDR2 YYEEEE. This CDR3 has 14 amino acids. V lost 1 base and J 0 bases, leaving 5 bases between the germline ends. CDR3 DNA sequence: TGTGCCAGCAGCTTGTCAGTTAGCAATCAGCCCCAGCATTTT. This codes for CASSLSVSNQPQHF. Using reference TRBV5-6 and TRBJ1-5 for the parts outside the CDR3, the full variable domain is DAGVTQSPTHLIKTRGQQVTLRCSPKSGHDTVSWYQQALGQGPQFIFQYYEEEERQRGNFPDRFSGHQFPNYSSELNVNALLLGDSALYLCASSLSVSNQPQHFGDGTRLSIL.

This clonotype was detected once. This chain uses TRBV7-8 with TRBJ2-7; D gene ambiguous. The CDR3 has 14 residues. Trimming removed 1 base at V and 2 bases at J, with 9 bases between. CDR1 and CDR2 (germline): SGHVS, FQNEAQ. CDR3 protein: CASSLEGLTYEQYF. CDR3 in DNA: TGTGCCAGCAGCTTAGAAGGCCTTACCTACGAGCAGTACTTC.